This record looks at one T cell receptor (beta chain) sequence and its context. The sample originates from a study of control samples from healthy donors and cancer patients. Profiling relied on immunoSEQ multiplex PCR, and the TCRdb table lists in-frame clones only, not all of them. Found here are some 64,000 clones, 90% of them singletons; the top ten hold more than 0.95%. This CDR3 has 14 residues. CDR1 and CDR2 (germline): MNHEY, SVGAGI. With 8 bases removed from V and 7 bases from J, the gap between germline ends came to 18 bases. The chain links TRBV6-5 to TRBJ1-5; tentative D call: TRBD1 (5 bases). The sequence was obtained from a woman aged 45-65 years with colorectal cancer. The specimen was PBMCs. CDR3 region: CASLRAVGEQPQHF. The CDR3 nucleotides are TGTGCCAGCTTAAGGGCGGTGGGGGAACAGCCCCAGCATTTT.